This T cell receptor beta chain is from a study of blood T cells in healthy people across ages. The authors ran a second PCR of 7 to 11 cycles using a sample-barcoded 5' primer and a J-beta primer mix. MiXCR, applied by TCRdb to the 5' RACE reads, yields one record per CDR3 protein. The sample yields around 780,000 distinct CDR3 sequences, 56% seen once. The sample comprised blood. The clonotype was recovered from a man aged 35-49 years in good health.

CDR3 region: CASSQAGTGRYEQYF. In DNA form, the CDR3 reads TGTGCCAGCAGCCAAGCCGGGACAGGACGGTACGAGCAGTACTTC. The rearrangement joins TRBV3-1 to TRBJ2-4; 8 nucleotides agree with TRBD1. The J call may not be correct, given that the DNA end is closer to TRBJ2-7. From germline, CDR1 is LGHDT and CDR2 YNNKEL (reference sequence). CDR3 length equals 15 residues.